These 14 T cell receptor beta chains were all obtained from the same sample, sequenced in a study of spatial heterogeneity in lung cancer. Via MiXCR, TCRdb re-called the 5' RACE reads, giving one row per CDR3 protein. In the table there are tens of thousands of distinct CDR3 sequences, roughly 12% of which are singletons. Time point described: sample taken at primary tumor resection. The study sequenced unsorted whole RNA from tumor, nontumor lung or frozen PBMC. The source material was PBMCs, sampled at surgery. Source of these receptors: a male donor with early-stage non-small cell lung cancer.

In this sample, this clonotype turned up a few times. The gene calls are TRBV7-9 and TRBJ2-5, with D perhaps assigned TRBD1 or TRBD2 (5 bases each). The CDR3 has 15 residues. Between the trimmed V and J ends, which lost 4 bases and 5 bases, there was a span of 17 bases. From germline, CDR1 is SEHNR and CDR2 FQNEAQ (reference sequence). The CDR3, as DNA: TGTGCCAGCAGCTCTCCCGTCGGGGCCGAGGAGACCCAGTACTTC. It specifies CASSSPVGAEETQYF.

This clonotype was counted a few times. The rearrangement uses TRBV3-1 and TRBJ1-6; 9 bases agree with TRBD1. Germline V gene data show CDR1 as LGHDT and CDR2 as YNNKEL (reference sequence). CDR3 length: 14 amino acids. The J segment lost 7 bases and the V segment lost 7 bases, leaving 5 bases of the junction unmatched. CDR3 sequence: CASMAGTGNSPLHF. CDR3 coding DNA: TGTGCCAGCATGGCCGGGACAGGGAATTCACCCCTCCACTTT.

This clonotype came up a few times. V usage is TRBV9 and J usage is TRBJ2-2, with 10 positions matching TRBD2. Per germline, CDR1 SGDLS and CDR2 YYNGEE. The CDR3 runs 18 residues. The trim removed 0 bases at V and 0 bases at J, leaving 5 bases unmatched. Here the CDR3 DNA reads TGTGCCAGCAGCGTAGCTAGCGGGGGACCTCCGAACACCGGGGAGCTGTTTTTT. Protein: CASSVASGGPPNTGELFF.

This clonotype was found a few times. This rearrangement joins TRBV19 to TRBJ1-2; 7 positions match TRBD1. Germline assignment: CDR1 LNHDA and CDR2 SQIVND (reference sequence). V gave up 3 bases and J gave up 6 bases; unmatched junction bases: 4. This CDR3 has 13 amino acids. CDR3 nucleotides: TGTGCCAGTAGTATCGGGACAGTAGATGGCTACACCTTC. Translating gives CASSIGTVDGYTF.

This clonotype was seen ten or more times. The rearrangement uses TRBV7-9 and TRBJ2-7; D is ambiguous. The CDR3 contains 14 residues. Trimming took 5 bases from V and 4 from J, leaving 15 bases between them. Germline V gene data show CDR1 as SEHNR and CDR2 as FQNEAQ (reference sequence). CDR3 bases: TGTGCCAGCAGCCAACAAGCCATCGGGTACGAGCAGTACTTC. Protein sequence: CASSQQAIGYEQYF.

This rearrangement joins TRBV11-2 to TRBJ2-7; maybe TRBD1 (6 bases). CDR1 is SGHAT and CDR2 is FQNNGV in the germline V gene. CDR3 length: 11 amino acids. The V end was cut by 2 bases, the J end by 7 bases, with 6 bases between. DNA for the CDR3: TGTGCCAGCAGCTTACAGGGGGAGCAGTACTTC. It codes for CASSLQGEQYF.

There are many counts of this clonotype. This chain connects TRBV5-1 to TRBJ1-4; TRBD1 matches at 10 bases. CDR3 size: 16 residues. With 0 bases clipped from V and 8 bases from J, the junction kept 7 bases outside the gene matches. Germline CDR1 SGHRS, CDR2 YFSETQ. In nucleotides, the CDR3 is TGCGCCAGCAGCTTGGGAGGGACAGGGGTCGAGGAAAAACTGTTTTTT. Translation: CASSLGGTGVEEKLFF.

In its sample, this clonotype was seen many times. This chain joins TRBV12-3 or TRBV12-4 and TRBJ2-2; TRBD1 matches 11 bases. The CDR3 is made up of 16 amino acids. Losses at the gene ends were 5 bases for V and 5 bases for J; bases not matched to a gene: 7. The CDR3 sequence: CASSLGQGALTGELFF. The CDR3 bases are TGTGCCAGCAGTCTTGGACAGGGGGCATTGACCGGGGAGCTGTTTTTT.

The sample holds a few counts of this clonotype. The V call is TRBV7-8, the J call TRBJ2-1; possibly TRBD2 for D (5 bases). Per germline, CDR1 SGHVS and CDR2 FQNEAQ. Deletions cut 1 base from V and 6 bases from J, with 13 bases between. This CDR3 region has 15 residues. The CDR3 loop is CASSLGVLAGNEQFF. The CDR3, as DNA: TGTGCCAGCAGCTTAGGAGTTCTAGCCGGCAATGAGCAGTTCTTC.

The chain's CDR3 is CASTLWRPTDTQYF. CDR3 DNA sequence: TGTGCCAGCACACTTTGGCGGCCCACAGATACGCAGTATTTT. V is TRBV2 and J is TRBJ2-3, with D hard to call. Trimming cost V 7 bases and J 2 bases, with 13 bases left between them. The germline gives CDR1 SNHLY, CDR2 FYNNEI. The CDR3 has 14 amino acids.

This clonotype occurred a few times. The CDR3 spells CASGKAATGRNYGYTF. CDR3 nucleotide sequence: TGTGCCAGCGGTAAGGCTGCGACCGGGAGAAACTATGGCTACACCTTC. V and J are TRBV6-2 or TRBV6-3 and TRBJ1-2; D uncertain. The germline gives CDR1 MNHEY, CDR2 SVGEGT. Trimming pared 8 bases from V and 2 bases from J, leaving 21 bases between. There are 16 residues in the CDR3.

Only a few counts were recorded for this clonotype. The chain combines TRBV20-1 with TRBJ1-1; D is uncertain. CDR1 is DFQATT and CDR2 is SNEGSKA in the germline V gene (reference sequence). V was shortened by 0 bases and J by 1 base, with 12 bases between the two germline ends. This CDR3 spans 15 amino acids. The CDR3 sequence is CSARDPQFTNTEAFF. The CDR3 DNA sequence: TGCAGTGCTAGAGATCCCCAGTTCACGAACACTGAAGCTTTCTTT.

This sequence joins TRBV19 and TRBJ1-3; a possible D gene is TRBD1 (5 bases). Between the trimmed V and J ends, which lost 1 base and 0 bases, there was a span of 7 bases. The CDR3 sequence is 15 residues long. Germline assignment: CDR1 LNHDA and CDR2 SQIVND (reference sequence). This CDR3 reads CASSIVGLSGNTIYF. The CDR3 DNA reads TGTGCCAGTAGTATAGTGGGGCTCTCTGGAAACACCATATATTTT.

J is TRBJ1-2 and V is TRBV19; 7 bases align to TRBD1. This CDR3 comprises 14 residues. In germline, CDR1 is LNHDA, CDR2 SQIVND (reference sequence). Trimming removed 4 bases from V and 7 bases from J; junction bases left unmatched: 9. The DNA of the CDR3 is TGTGCCAGTAGTACCTCCGGACAGGTTGCTGGCTACACCTTC. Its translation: CASSTSGQVAGYTF.